This TCR beta chain was sequenced during a study of beta chain features in type 1 diabetes (dated by TCRdb to 2016 to 2019). Study-wide context: No differences in mean age, gender distribution, total cell number or subset yield were found between patients and healthy donors. A total of approximately 100,000,000 sorted cells were examined across all samples, and the number of cells per subset was strongly correlated with RNA yield. Naive and central memory subsets were obtained from all 30 or so donors, but regulatory and stem cell-like memory subsets were isolated from only 8 patients and 8 healthy donors. The study compared TCRB repertoires of sorted circulating CD4+ T cell subsets between recently diagnosed type 1 diabetes patients and matched healthy donors. Results the study describes overall, beyond this receptor: Naive, central memory and regulatory TCRB repertoires appeared to be more alike among patients than among healthy donors. A moderate but significant shortening of TCRB CDR3 length was observed in type 1 diabetes patients in all four CD4+ subsets. Shorter templates might be favored by PCR, yet because patient and control samples were amplified and corrected together, any such skew would affect both groups equally. At VDJ recombination sites, type 1 diabetes patients had fewer insertions and more deleted nucleotides, which implies abnormalities in thymic rearrangement. Because cDNA was sequenced instead of genomic DNA, activated cells with high expression could be over-represented, although the groups did not differ in activation or CD3 levels. HLA sub-analyses involved small numbers of individuals, so any influence of HLA type on TCRB rearrangement remained unresolved.

A word on this clone: It has no known antigen specificity. The junction departs from germline at one end; a sequencing error may be responsible.

The entire isolated RNA was reverse transcribed using the High Capacity cDNA Reverse Transcription Kit, and thus expressed TCRB transcripts were sequenced. Deep immunoSEQ sequencing was applied to naive, central memory and regulatory T cell samples, giving an average of approximately 3.8 million total reads per sample. After sorted cells were lysed in RLT buffer, RNA was extracted with DNase-treated RNeasy Micro or Mini kits, with the choice depending on cell number. To prevent cross-contamination, every cell subset was processed on its own, while patient and healthy donor samples were processed together. TCRB sequences were amplified from cDNA with the immunoSEQ multiplex PCR, producing 87-bp fragments spanning the CDR3 region. Sequencing of the amplicons was done on the Illumina HiSeq platform. Per the original workflow: PCR bias was computationally corrected using synthetic template baselines, reads within Hamming distance 2 were collapsed, and singletons that could not be merged were discarded. By aligning reads against IMGT, V, D and J genes, CDR3 length, and insertions or deletions at six rearrangement sites were assigned. Within each subset, clonotype counts were normalized to the number of sorted cells before true diversity and Gini coefficients were calculated with the tcR R package. The overlap coefficient, calculated on TCRB nucleotide sequences, was used to measure repertoire sharing. Out-of-frame TCRB sequences from naive cells were analyzed as a proxy for the pre-selection repertoire. Not all clones reach the TCRdb copy of this immuneACCESS table, which keeps in-frame sequences only. Checked studies attribute under half of the gap to unresolved V genes and leave the rest unexplained. V and J calls and clone size are given by that table; D and trimming were obtained from the DNA. The sample records just over 450,000 clones, approximately 28% of which are singletons. The top ten hold around 0.065% of the sample.

A single peripheral blood draw of approximately 120 mL on average was collected from each donor into heparinised tubes. A BD FACSAria II was used to sort naive, central memory, regulatory and stem cell-like memory CD4+ T cells with a panel that included CD45RO, CCR7, CD25, CD127, CD95 and CD27. Purity was above 98% for every sorted population. PBMCs were separated immediately by Lymphoprep density gradient centrifugation and were stained directly, without being cultured. To minimize batch effects, samples were stained and sorted in pairs, one healthy donor with one patient per experiment. The CDR3 measures 14 amino acids from cysteine to phenylalanine. Of the read, only the CDR3 DNA is kept; its 42 bases are in frame from base 1. CDR1 and CDR2 were assigned from the germline V gene (reference sequence) as PRHDT and FYEKMQ.

The specimen sequenced was naive CD4+ T cells from blood. This specimen's cell subset or site label, per the study, means: true naive CD4+ T cells. This sequence was found in a young man in good health. The chain is made from TRBV13 and TRBJ2-7, with 13 junctional bases fitting TRBD2. The CDR3 protein: CASSLGLAGDGQYF. The sequenced DNA: TGTGCCAGCAGTTTAGGACTAGCGGGGGACGGGCAGTACTTC.